These T cell receptor beta chains were read from a single sample in a study of radiotherapy plus CTLA-4 blockade in lung cancer. This table comes from immunoSEQ multiplex PCR, and its TCRdb copy is limited to in-frame clones, with some not included. The sample lists 60,000 to 70,000 clones; 79% were seen once. Sequencing was performed on peripheral blood, taken from a patient treated with radiotherapy plus ipilimumab. These receptors were taken from a human donor with non-small cell lung cancer who had a complete response to radiotherapy plus ipilimumab. The CDR3 runs from the conserved cysteine through the conserved F or W. Each record gives: J gene, clone size, D gene, V gene, CDR3 protein, CDR3 DNA. The D gene is left open where the match is weak. Not every row has a clone size; where given, it reads once, few, many or a size class.

TRBJ1-6 NA NA TRBV11-2 CASSLGTRSPLHF TGTGCCAGCAGCCTCGGGACGAGGTCACCCCTCCACTTT
TRBJ2-1 NA TRBD2 TRBV15 CATSRPILAGGPNEQFF TGTGCCACCAGCAGACCCATACTAGCGGGGGGTCCCAATGAGCAGTTCTTC
TRBJ1-5 NA NA TRBV6-1 CASSAGNNQPQHF TGTGCCAGCAGTGCGGGAAACAATCAGCCCCAGCATTTT
TRBJ2-5 NA TRBD1 TRBV7-2 CASSSGQDGTQYF TGTGCCAGCAGTTCCGGACAGGACGGGACCCAGTACTTC
TRBJ1-5 few NA TRBV5-4 CASSRGGDQPQHF TGTGCCAGCAGCAGAGGGGGAGATCAGCCCCAGCATTTT
TRBJ2-7 NA NA TRBV6-5 CASSEEFSYEQYF TGTGCCAGCAGCGAAGAATTTTCCTACGAGCAGTACTTC
TRBJ2-2 NA NA TRBV6-5 CASREGHTGELFF TGTGCCAGCAGAGAGGGGCACACCGGGGAGCTGTTTTTT
TRBJ1-5 NA NA TRBV6-1 CASSDRATNQPQHF TGTGCCAGCAGTGACAGGGCCACCAATCAGCCCCAGCATTTT
TRBJ1-5 NA NA TRBV7-6 CASSLGPRGDQPQHF TGTGCCAGCAGCTTAGGACCGAGGGGCGATCAGCCCCAGCATTTT
TRBJ1-4 NA NA TRBV18 CASSPPVAGSEKLFF TGTGCCAGCTCACCACCGGTGGCGGGGAGTGAAAAACTGTTTTTT
TRBJ1-4 NA NA TRBV19 CASSIVSEKLFF TGTGCCAGTAGTATCGTATCTGAAAAACTGTTTTTT
TRBJ2-7 few NA TRBV4-3 CASSQVGALPSYEQYF TGCGCCAGCAGCCAAGTTGGGGCTCTTCCTTCCTACGAGCAGTACTTC
TRBJ1-4 NA NA TRBV23-1 CASSQSWTEEKLFF TGCGCCAGCAGTCAATCGTGGACAGAAGAAAAACTGTTTTTT
TRBJ1-3 NA NA TRBV11-2 CASSLVRGGTSGNTIYF TGTGCCAGCAGCTTAGTGAGGGGCGGCACCTCTGGAAACACCATATATTTT
TRBJ1-1 NA NA TRBV5-4 CASSWSGRRNTEAFF TGTGCCAGCAGCTGGTCGGGACGGAGGAACACTGAAGCTTTCTTT
TRBJ1-3 few NA TRBV4-3 CASSQGGRSRSGNTIYF TGCGCCAGCAGCCAAGGGGGGCGCAGCCGCTCTGGAAACACCATATATTTT
TRBJ1-6 NA NA TRBV9 CASSFYRDGNSPLHF TGTGCCAGCAGCTTTTACCGGGACGGTAATTCACCCCTCCACTTT
TRBJ1-2 few NA TRBV6-5 CASSYSKADYGYTF TGTGCCAGCAGTTACTCGAAGGCGGACTATGGCTACACCTTC
TRBJ1-3 NA NA TRBV7-2 CASSAGEARDTGNTIYF TGTGCCAGCAGCGCCGGTGAGGCCCGGGACACTGGAAACACCATATATTTT
TRBJ1-1 NA NA TRBV19 CASRGQMNTEAFF TGTGCCAGTAGAGGTCAGATGAACACTGAAGCTTTCTTT
TRBJ2-2 NA NA TRBV7-2 CASSLDPLGAGELFF TGTGCCAGCAGCTTAGACCCACTAGGGGCCGGGGAGCTGTTTTTT
TRBJ1-3 NA TRBD1 TRBV7-2 CASSSAGGANGNTIYF TGTGCCAGCAGCTCCGCAGGGGGCGCTAATGGAAACACCATATATTTT
TRBJ1-5 few TRBD1 TRBV19 CASSSGWTGGRRNQPQHF TGTGCCAGTAGTAGTGGTTGGACAGGGGGCAGGCGCAATCAGCCCCAGCATTTT
TRBJ2-7 NA TRBD2 TRBV29-1 CSVSVVRGVSYEQYF TGCAGCGTTTCTGTCGTACGGGGGGTCTCCTACGAGCAGTACTTC
TRBJ2-3 once NA TRBV20-1 CSACPKDTQYF TGCAGTGCCTGTCCAAAAGATACGCAGTATTTT
TRBJ1-5 NA NA TRBV5-4 CASSLAPGGAQHF TGTGCCAGCAGCTTGGCCCCGGGGGGGGCCCAGCATTTT
TRBJ2-2 NA NA TRBV6-6 CASSPSRPGELFF TGTGCCAGCAGCCCTAGCCGCCCCGGGGAGCTGTTTTTT
TRBJ1-2 NA NA TRBV11-2 CASSGQFPNYGYTF TGTGCCAGCAGCGGACAGTTCCCCAACTATGGCTACACCTTC
TRBJ1-6 once NA TRBV6-6 CASRKTGDYNSPLHF TGTGCCAGCAGAAAAACCGGGGACTATAATTCACCCCTCCACTTT
TRBJ1-5 few TRBD1 TRBV7-2 CASSKQGVGNQPQHF TGTGCCAGCAGCAAACAGGGGGTGGGCAATCAGCCCCAGCATTTT
TRBJ2-6 NA NA TRBV5-4 CASSEALGDSGANVLTF TGTGCCAGCAGCGAGGCGTTGGGGGACTCTGGGGCCAACGTCCTGACTTTC
TRBJ1-5 NA NA TRBV10-3 CAISAAQGDSNQPQHF TGTGCCATCAGTGCAGCACAGGGTGATAGCAATCAGCCCCAGCATTTT
TRBJ2-1 once TRBD1 TRBV6-1 CRTITGAGAYNEQFF TGCCGCACAATTACAGGGGCTGGAGCCTACAATGAGCAGTTCTTC
TRBJ1-2 NA TRBD1 TRBV2 CASRPFDRGNGYTF TGTGCCAGCAGACCATTCGACAGGGGGAATGGCTACACCTTC
TRBJ1-1 NA TRBD1 TRBV7-9 CASSYGRDRLGTRNNEAFF TGTGCCAGCAGCTACGGCCGGGACAGGTTGGGTACGCGGAACAATGAAGCTTTCTTT
TRBJ1-1 NA NA TRBV19 CASSIGSLNTEAFF TGTGCCAGTAGTATCGGCAGCCTGAACACTGAAGCTTTCTTT
TRBJ1-1 NA NA TRBV4-3 CASSQVYRANTEAFF TGCGCCAGCAGCCAAGTCTACAGGGCGAACACTGAAGCTTTCTTT
TRBJ2-3 NA NA TRBV7-2 CASRQRNGDTQYF TGTGCCAGCAGGCAACGGAATGGGGATACGCAGTATTTT
TRBJ1-2 NA TRBD1 TRBV2 CASSSTGNSNYGYTF TGTGCCAGCAGTTCGACAGGGAACTCAAACTATGGCTACACCTTC
TRBJ1-6 NA NA TRBV18 CASSPRGRGFDNSPLHF TGTGCCAGCTCACCACGAGGGAGGGGGTTCGATAATTCACCCCTCCACTTT
TRBJ2-1 few NA TRBV7-2 CASSVGPAANEQFF TGTGCCAGCAGCGTGGGACCCGCAGCCAATGAGCAGTTCTTC
TRBJ1-2 NA TRBD1 TRBV18 CASSLGTGGFGYTF TGTGCCAGCTCACTGGGGACAGGGGGCTTTGGCTACACCTTC
TRBJ2-1 NA TRBD2 TRBV5-4 CASSLDEIAGGYNEQFF TGTGCCAGCAGCTTGGATGAAATAGCGGGAGGCTACAATGAGCAGTTCTTC
TRBJ1-1 few NA TRBV27 CASRPWAMNTEAFF TGTGCCAGCAGACCCTGGGCAATGAACACTGAAGCTTTCTTT
TRBJ1-1 NA TRBD1 TRBV9 CASSVGRQGLGEAFF TGTGCCAGCAGCGTAGGTCGACAGGGTTTGGGCGAAGCTTTCTTT
TRBJ2-1 few TRBD2 TRBV6-6 CASSYSSSGGAGEQFF TGTGCCAGCAGTTACTCGAGTAGCGGGGGGGCAGGGGAGCAGTTCTTC
TRBJ2-1 NA TRBD2 TRBV27 CASSLSRGLAGGGEQFF TGTGCCAGCAGTTTATCGAGGGGACTAGCGGGAGGAGGTGAGCAGTTCTTC
TRBJ2-1 NA TRBD2 TRBV4-1 CASSSTSGGTSSYNEQFF TGCGCCAGCAGCTCCACTAGCGGGGGGACGAGCTCCTACAATGAGCAGTTCTTC
TRBJ2-4 NA TRBD1 TRBV6-5 CASSYPPGQKKNIQYF TGTGCCAGCAGTTACCCACCGGGACAGAAGAAAAACATTCAGTACTTC